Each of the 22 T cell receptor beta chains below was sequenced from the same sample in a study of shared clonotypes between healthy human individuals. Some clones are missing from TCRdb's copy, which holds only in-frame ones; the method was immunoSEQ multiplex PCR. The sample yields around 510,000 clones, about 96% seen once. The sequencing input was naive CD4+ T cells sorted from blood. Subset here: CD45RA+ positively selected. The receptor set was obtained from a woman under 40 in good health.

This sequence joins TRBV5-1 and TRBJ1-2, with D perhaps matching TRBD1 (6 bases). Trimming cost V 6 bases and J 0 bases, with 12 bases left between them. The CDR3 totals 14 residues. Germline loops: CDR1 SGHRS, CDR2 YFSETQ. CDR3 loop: CASTGDTTNYGYTF. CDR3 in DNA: TGCGCCAGCACCGGGGACACTACTAACTATGGCTACACCTTC. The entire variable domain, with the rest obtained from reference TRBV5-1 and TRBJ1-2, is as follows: KAGVTQTPRYLIKTRGQQVTLSCSPISGHRSVSWYQQTPGQGLQFLFEYFSETQRNKGNFPGRFSGRQFSNSRSEMNVSTLELGDSALYLCASTGDTTNYGYTFGSGTRLTVV.

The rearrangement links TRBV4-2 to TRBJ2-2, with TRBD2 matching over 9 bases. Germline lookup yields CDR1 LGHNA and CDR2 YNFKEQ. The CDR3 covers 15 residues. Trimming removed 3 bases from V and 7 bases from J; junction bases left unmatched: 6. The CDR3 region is CASSQGAGGNGELFF. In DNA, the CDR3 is TGTGCCAGCAGCCAGGGAGCGGGAGGAAACGGGGAGCTGTTTTTT.

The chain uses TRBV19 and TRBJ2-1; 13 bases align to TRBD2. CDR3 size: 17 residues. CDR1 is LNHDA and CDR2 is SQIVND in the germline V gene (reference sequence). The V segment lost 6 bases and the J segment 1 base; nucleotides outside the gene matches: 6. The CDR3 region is CASSARTSGSSYNEQFF. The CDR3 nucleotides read TGTGCCAGTAGCGCCCGGACTAGCGGGAGTTCCTACAATGAGCAGTTCTTC.

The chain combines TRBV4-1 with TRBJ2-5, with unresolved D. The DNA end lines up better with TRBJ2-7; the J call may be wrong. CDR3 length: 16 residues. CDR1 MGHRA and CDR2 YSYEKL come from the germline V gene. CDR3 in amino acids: CASSQGAGDYAYEQYF. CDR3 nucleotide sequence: TGCGCCAGCAGCCAAGGAGCTGGGGATTATGCCTACGAGCAGTACTTC.

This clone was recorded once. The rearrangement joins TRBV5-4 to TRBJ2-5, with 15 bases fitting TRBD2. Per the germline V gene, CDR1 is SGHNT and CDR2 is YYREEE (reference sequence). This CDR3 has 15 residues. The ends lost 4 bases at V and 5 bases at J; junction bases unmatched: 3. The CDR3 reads CASSGGLAGGETQYF. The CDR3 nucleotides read TGTGCCAGCAGCGGAGGACTAGCGGGAGGGGAGACCCAGTACTTC.

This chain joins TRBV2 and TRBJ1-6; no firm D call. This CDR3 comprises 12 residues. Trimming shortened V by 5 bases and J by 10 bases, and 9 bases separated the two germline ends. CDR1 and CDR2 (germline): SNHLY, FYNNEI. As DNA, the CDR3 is TGTGCCAGCAGTTTGAGGAGGTCACCCCTCCACTTT. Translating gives CASSLRRSPLHF.

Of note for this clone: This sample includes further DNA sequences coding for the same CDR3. For the CDR3, the DNA is TGTGCCAGTAAGTGGGGCGGCAGCGAAAAACTGTTTTTT. The encoded protein is CASKWGGSEKLFF. This chain uses TRBV7-9 with TRBJ1-4, with D maybe TRBD1 (5 bases). V shed 9 bases and J shed 8 bases, with 16 bases lying between them. The length of the CDR3 is 13 residues. Germline V gene sequence: CDR1 SEHNR, CDR2 FQNEAQ (reference sequence).

As DNA, the CDR3 is TGTGCCAGCAGCTTGGAGAAACAGGGAAGTCTCGGCTACACCTTC. Its protein is CASSLEKQGSLGYTF. The chain is built from TRBV5-5 and TRBJ1-2; TRBD1 might be the D (6 bases). Germline loops: CDR1 SGHKS, CDR2 YYEKEE (reference sequence). CDR3 length: 15 amino acids. V was trimmed by 0 bases and J by 8 bases, leaving 17 bases between them. The whole variable domain, filled in from reference TRBV5-5 and TRBJ1-2, reads DAGVTQSPTHLIKTRGQQVTLRCSPISGHKSVSWYQQVLGQGPQFIFQYYEKEERGRGNFPDRFSARQFPNYSSELNVNALLLGDSALYLCASSLEKQGSLGYTFGSGTRLTVV.

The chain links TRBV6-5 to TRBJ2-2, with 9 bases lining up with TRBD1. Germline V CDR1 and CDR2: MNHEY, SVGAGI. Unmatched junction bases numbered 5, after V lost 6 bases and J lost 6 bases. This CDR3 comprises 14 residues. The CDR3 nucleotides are TGTGCCAGCAGAAACAGGGGGCTCGCCGGGGAGCTGTTTTTT. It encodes CASRNRGLAGELFF.

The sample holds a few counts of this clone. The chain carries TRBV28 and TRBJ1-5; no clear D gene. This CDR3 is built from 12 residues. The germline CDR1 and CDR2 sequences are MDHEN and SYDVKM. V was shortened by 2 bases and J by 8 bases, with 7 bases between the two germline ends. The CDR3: CASSLTREPQHF. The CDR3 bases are TGTGCCAGCAGTTTAACGAGGGAGCCCCAGCATTTT.

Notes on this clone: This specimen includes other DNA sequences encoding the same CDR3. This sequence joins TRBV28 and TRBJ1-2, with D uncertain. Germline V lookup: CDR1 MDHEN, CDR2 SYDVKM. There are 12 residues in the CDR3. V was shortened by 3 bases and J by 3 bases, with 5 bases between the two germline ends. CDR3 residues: CASSFVDYGYTF. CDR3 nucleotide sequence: TGTGCCAGCAGTTTTGTCGACTATGGCTACACCTTC.

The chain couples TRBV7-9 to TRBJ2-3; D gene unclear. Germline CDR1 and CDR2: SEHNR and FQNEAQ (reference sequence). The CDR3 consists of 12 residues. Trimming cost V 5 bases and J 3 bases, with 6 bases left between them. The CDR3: CASSPVTDTQYF. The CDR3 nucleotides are TGTGCCAGCAGCCCCGTAACAGATACGCAGTATTTT.

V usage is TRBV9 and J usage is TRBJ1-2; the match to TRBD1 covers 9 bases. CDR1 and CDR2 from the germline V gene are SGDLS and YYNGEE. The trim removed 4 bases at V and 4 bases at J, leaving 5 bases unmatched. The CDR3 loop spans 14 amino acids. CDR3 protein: CASSQGQGVYGYTF. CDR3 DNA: TGTGCCAGCAGCCAGGGACAGGGTGTCTATGGCTACACCTTC.

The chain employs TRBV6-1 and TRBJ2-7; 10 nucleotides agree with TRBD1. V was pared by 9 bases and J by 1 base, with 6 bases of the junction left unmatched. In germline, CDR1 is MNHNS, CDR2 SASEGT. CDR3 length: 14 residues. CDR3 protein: CARWGDRGSYEQYF. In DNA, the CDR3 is TGTGCCAGATGGGGGGACAGGGGATCCTACGAGCAGTACTTC.

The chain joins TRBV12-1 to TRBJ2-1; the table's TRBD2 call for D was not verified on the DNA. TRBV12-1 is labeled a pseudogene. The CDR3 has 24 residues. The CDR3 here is CASSFNPWTAGPDLAGSSDNEQFF. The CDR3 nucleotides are TGTGCCAGCAGCTTCAACCCATGGACAGCCGGACCGGACCTAGCGGGAAGTTCGGACAATGAGCAGTTCTTC.

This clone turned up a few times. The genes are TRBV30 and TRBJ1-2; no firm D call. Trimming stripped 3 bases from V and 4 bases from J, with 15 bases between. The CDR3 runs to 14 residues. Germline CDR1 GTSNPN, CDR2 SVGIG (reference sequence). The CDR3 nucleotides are TGTGCCTGGAGCGACTTTGGACGGAGCTATGGCTACACCTTC. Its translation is CAWSDFGRSYGYTF.

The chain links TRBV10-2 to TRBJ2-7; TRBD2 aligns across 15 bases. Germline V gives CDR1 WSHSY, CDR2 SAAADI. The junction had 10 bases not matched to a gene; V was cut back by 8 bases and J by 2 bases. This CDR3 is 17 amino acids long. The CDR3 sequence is CASQRTSGRAGPYEQYF. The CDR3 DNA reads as TGCGCCAGCCAGAGGACTAGCGGGAGGGCTGGCCCCTACGAGCAGTACTTC.

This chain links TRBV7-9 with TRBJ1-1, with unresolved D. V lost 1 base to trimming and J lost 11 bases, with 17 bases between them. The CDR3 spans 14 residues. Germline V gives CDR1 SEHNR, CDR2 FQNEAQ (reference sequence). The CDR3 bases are TGTGCCAGCAGCTTAGGCATCCTTATCGGTGGGGCTTTCTTT. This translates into CASSLGILIGGAFF.

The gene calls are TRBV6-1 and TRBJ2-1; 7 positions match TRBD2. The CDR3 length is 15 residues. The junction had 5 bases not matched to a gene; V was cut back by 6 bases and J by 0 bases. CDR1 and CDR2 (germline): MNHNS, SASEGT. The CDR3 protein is CASRAGPSSYNEQFF. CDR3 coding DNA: TGTGCCAGCAGAGCGGGACCCAGCTCCTACAATGAGCAGTTCTTC.

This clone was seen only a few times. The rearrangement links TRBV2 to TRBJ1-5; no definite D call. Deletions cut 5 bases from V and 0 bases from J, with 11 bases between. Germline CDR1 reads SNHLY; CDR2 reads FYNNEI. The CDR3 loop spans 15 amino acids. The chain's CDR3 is CASSSDTTSNQPQHF. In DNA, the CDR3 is TGTGCCAGCAGTTCAGACACAACTAGCAATCAGCCCCAGCATTTT.

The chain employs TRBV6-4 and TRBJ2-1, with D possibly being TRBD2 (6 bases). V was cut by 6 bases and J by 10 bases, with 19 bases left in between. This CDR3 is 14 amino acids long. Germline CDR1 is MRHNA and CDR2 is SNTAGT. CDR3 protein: CASRVTPGDTEQFF. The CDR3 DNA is TGTGCCAGCAGAGTCACCCCGGGGGATACGGAGCAGTTCTTC.

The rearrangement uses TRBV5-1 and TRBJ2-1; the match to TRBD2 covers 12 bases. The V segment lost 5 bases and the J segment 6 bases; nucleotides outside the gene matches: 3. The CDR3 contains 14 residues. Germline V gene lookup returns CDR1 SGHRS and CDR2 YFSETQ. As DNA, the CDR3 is TGCGCCAGCAGTTCTAGCGGGAGGGTCAATGAGCAGTTCTTC. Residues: CASSSSGRVNEQFF.